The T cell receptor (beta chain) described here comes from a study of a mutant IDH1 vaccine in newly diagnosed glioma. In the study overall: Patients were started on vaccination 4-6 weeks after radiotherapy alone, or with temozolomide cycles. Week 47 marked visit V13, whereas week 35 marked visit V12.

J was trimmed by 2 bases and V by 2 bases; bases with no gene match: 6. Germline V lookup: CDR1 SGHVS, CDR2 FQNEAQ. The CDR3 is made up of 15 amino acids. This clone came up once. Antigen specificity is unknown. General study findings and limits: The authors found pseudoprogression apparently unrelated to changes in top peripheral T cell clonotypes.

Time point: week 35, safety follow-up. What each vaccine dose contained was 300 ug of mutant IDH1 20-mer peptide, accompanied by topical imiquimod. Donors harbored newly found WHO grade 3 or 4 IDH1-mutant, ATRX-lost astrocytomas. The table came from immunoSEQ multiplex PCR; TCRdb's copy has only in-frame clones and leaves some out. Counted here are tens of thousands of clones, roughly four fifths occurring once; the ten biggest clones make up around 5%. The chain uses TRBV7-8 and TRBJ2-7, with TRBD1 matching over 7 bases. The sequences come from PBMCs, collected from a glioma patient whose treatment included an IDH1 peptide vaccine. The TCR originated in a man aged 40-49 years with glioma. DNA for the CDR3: TGTGCCAGCAGCTTATACCAGGGGGTCCCCTACGAGCAGTACTTC. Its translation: CASSLYQGVPYEQYF.